The sequence of this T cell receptor (beta chain) was determined in a study of metastatic and nonmetastatic thyroid tumors. There are many counts of this clone. In the original processing: The study's classifier, a distant-metastasis tool for papillary thyroid cancer, was built using CDR3 differences across clinicopathological groups. From the PCR reads, TCRdb re-called clones with MiXCR. TCRdb's processing, not the authors' own work, is the source of the V and J calls. In the table there are some 18,000 clones, about 34% of which are singletons. CDR3 length: 14 amino acids. Deletions cut 4 bases from V and 10 bases from J, with 17 bases between. Looked up from germline, CDR1 is ENHRY and CDR2 is SYGVKD. Until they underwent thyroid surgery, no patient had received any treatment.

V gene TRBV10-3 combines with J gene TRBJ2-1, with D perhaps assigned TRBD1 or TRBD2 (5 bases each). The clonotype originates from a male donor with papillary thyroid cancer or a benign thyroid nodule (not recorded which). Some clones in this sample may be carry-over from other donors' samples. The material sequenced was tumor tissue. Here the CDR3 reads CAISGDPSVREQFF. For the CDR3, the DNA is TGTGCCATCAGTGGGGACCCCTCGGTTAGGGAGCAGTTCTTC.